These 10 T cell receptor beta chains came from one sample sequenced in a study of CXCR3-negative and CXCR3-positive naive CD8 T cells. Study conclusions and caveats: CXCR3-positive naive cells had more hydrophobic TRB CDR3s than CXCR3-negative naive cells.

Which antigens these TCRs recognize remains unknown. The TRB libraries of cDNA were built by UMI-labeled 5' RACE. TCRdb reprocessed the 5' RACE reads and reports one entry per CDR3 protein, with no DNA. This table holds some 60,000 distinct CDR3 sequences. Sequencing was done on a sample of naive CXCR3+ CD8+ T cells from blood. Regarding subset: CD45RO-CCR7+CD27+CD95- naive CD8+ T cells expressing CXCR3 (TNR3+). Every receptor here comes from a human donor in good health. Some clones in this sample may be carry-over from other donors' samples.

This chain joins TRBV10-3 and TRBJ2-4; the TRBD1 assignment by TCRdb is unverifiable without DNA. The CDR3 is 16 amino acids. CDR1 and CDR2 (germline): ENHRY, SYGVKD. CDR3 region: CAISESWTGSKNIQYF.

CDR3 loop: CASTPAGANEQFF. The chain is built from TRBV7-9 and TRBJ2-1; the TCRdb call, TRBD1, lacks DNA for checking. The CDR3 covers 13 residues. Germline CDR1 and CDR2: SEHNR and FQNEAQ (reference sequence).

The chain has TRBV27 and TRBJ2-2. The CDR3 runs to 16 residues. Per the germline V gene, CDR1 is MNHEY and CDR2 is SMNVEV (reference sequence). CDR3 sequence reads: CASSFGWGRSTGELFF.

V is TRBV4-2 and J is TRBJ2-5; lacking DNA, the TRBD2 call made by TCRdb goes unchecked. The CDR3 sequence is 18 residues long. Germline V gene sequence: CDR1 LGHNA, CDR2 YNFKEQ. The CDR3 spells CASSQGLAGGPSTDTQYF.

The chain combines TRBV28 with TRBJ2-7; TCRdb outputs TRBD1, but without DNA this stays unchecked. CDR1 and CDR2 from the germline V gene are MDHEN and SYDVKM. This CDR3 has 15 residues. The CDR3 loop is CASSFRGPSSYEQYF.

This chain connects TRBV29-1 to TRBJ2-1; the TCRdb call, TRBD1, lacks DNA for checking. The CDR3 is made up of 15 amino acids. CDR1 SQVTM and CDR2 ANQGSEA come from the germline V gene. The CDR3 reads CSVEGGQEGYNEQFF.

The chain carries TRBV5-6 and TRBJ2-3; TCRdb picks TRBD1, but there is no DNA to check that call. The CDR3 consists of 14 residues. Germline V gives CDR1 SGHDT, CDR2 YYEEEE. CDR3 in amino acids: CASSLGQGPDTQYF.

The V gene is TRBV25-1, the J gene TRBJ2-2; TCRdb calls TRBD2, which cannot be checked without DNA. CDR1 MGHDK and CDR2 SYGVNS come from the germline V gene. This CDR3 has 14 residues. CDR3 in amino acids: CATSSGANTGELFF.

J is TRBJ2-1 and V is TRBV9; the TRBD2 assignment by TCRdb is unverifiable without DNA. CDR3 length: 15 residues. Germline V lookup: CDR1 SGDLS, CDR2 YYNGEE. The CDR3 protein is CASSVALVGSTEQFF.

The rearrangement links TRBV7-9 to TRBJ1-1. The CDR3 is made up of 16 amino acids. The germline gives CDR1 SEHNR, CDR2 FQNEAQ (reference sequence). CDR3 sequence: CASSWTRVGLNTEAFF.